This section outlines one T cell receptor (beta chain) sequence together with its context. Its antigen is as yet unknown. Trimming at V came to 4 bases and at J to 4 bases, leaving 4 bases not matched to a gene. The CDR3 is made up of 16 amino acids. Sequencing used immunoSEQ multiplex PCR; TCRdb keeps in-frame clones, though not all of them. Of 150,000 to 200,000 clones in the sample, 86% are singletons; the top ten hold more than 1.1%. This record comes from a study of cytomegalovirus exposure and HLA in healthy donors. Across the whole study: It was reported in a later analysis that the same platform had been used for the roughly 130 validation repertoires as for the 550 to 750 first-cohort repertoires.

Study-level points and caveats: In the approximately 130 validation repertoires, approximately 93% of cluster scores exceeded 0, per a later analysis. Cytomegalovirus status, reportedly, was diagnosed with high specificity and sensitivity by the classifier.

The specimen sequenced was PBMCs. The sequence was collected from a woman aged 18-30 years in good health and CMV-seronegative. V is TRBV23-1 and J is TRBJ2-1; 13 nucleotides agree with TRBD2. TRBV23-1 is filed as an ORF, its function uncertain. CDR3 nucleotide sequence: TGCGCCAGCAGTCCTCGGACTAGCGGGAGATACAATGAGCAGTTCTTC. Translating gives CASSPRTSGRYNEQFF.